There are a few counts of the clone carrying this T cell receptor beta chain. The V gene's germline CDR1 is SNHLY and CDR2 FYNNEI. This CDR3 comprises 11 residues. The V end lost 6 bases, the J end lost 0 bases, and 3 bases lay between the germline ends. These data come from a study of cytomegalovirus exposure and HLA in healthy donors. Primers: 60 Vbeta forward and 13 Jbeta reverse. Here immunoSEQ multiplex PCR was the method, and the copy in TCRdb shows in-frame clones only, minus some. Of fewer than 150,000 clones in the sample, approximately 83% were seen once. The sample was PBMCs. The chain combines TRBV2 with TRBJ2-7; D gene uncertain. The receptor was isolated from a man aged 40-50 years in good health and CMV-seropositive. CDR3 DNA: TGTGCCAGCAGCGGCTCCTACGAGCAGTACTTC. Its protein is CASSGSYEQYF.